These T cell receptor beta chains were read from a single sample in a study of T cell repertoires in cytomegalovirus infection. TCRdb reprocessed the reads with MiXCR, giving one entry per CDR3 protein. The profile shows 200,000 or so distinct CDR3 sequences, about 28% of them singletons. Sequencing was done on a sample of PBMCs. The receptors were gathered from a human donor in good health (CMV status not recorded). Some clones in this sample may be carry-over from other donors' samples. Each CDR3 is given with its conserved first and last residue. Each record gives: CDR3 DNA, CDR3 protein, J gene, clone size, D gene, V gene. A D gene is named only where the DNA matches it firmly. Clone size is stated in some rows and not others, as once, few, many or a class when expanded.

CDR3 DNA: TGTGCCAGTAGTACCCGGGGGGAAGTAAACACTGAAGCTTTCTTT
CDR3 protein: CASSTRGEVNTEAFF
J gene: TRBJ1-1
clone size: .
D gene: .
V gene: TRBV19

CDR3 DNA: TGTGCCAGCAGCTTAGACCCAGGGGAGAACACTGAAGCTTTCTTT
CDR3 protein: CASSLDPGENTEAFF
J gene: TRBJ1-1
clone size: few
D gene: .
V gene: TRBV7-2

CDR3 DNA: TGCAGCGTTGAGCGGAGGTTAAAGAACACTGAAGCTTTCTTT
CDR3 protein: CSVERRLKNTEAFF
J gene: TRBJ1-1
clone size: few
D gene: .
V gene: TRBV29-1

CDR3 DNA: TGTGCCAGCAGCCGGACAGGGCCCTACGAGCAGTACTTC
CDR3 protein: CASSRTGPYEQYF
J gene: TRBJ2-7
clone size: .
D gene: TRBD1
V gene: TRBV4-2

CDR3 DNA: TGTGCCAGCAGCCATTTGGCGCCTCGACCTGGCTCCTACAATGAGCAGTTCTTC
CDR3 protein: CASSHLAPRPGSYNEQFF
J gene: TRBJ2-1
clone size: few
D gene: .
V gene: TRBV11-2

CDR3 DNA: TGTGCCAGCAGCTCCTGGGGCAATGAGCAGTTCTTC
CDR3 protein: CASSSWGNEQFF
J gene: TRBJ2-1
clone size: few
D gene: .
V gene: TRBV7-9

CDR3 DNA: TGTGCCAGCAGCTTAACCCACAGGGTGAACACTTCACCCCTCCACTTT
CDR3 protein: CASSLTHRVNTSPLHF
J gene: TRBJ1-6
clone size: many
D gene: .
V gene: TRBV7-2

CDR3 DNA: TGTGCCAGCAGCTGGGGCCGGACTGAAGCTTTCTTT
CDR3 protein: CASSWGRTEAFF
J gene: TRBJ1-1
clone size: .
D gene: .
V gene: TRBV5-3

CDR3 DNA: TGTGCCAGCAGTTCCCAGGGTACGGGCAATCAGCCCCAGCATTTT
CDR3 protein: CASSSQGTGNQPQHF
J gene: TRBJ1-5
clone size: .
D gene: .
V gene: TRBV7-8

CDR3 DNA: TGTGCCAGTAGTCCTAGGGGGCCCACTGAAGCTTTCTTT
CDR3 protein: CASSPRGPTEAFF
J gene: TRBJ1-1
clone size: .
D gene: TRBD1
V gene: TRBV19

CDR3 DNA: TGTGCCAGCAGCTCCACAGGGGGCCGAAGCTCCTACGAGCAGTACTTC
CDR3 protein: CASSSTGGRSSYEQYF
J gene: TRBJ2-7
clone size: many
D gene: TRBD1
V gene: TRBV7-2

CDR3 DNA: TGCAGCGTCGGGGGACGACAGAACACTGAAGCTTTCTTT
CDR3 protein: CSVGGRQNTEAFF
J gene: TRBJ1-1
clone size: few
D gene: .
V gene: TRBV29-1

CDR3 DNA: TGTGCCAGCAGTGAGGGACAGCCTTACACAGATACGCAGTATTTT
CDR3 protein: CASSEGQPYTDTQYF
J gene: TRBJ2-3
clone size: few
D gene: TRBD1
V gene: TRBV6-2/TRBV6-3

CDR3 DNA: TGTGCCAGCAGTTACTCGACGCGAGCCTCTAATGAAAAACTGTTTTTT
CDR3 protein: CASSYSTRASNEKLFF
J gene: TRBJ1-4
clone size: .
D gene: .
V gene: TRBV6-2/TRBV6-3

CDR3 DNA: TGTGCCAGCAGCTTGCGGCAGGCCTACACTGAAGCTTTCTTT
CDR3 protein: CASSLRQAYTEAFF
J gene: TRBJ1-1
clone size: few
D gene: .
V gene: TRBV5-8

CDR3 DNA: TGTGCCAGCAGCGTGACAGGGACAGAGACCCAGTACTTC
CDR3 protein: CASSVTGTETQYF
J gene: TRBJ2-5
clone size: many
D gene: TRBD1
V gene: TRBV7-8

CDR3 DNA: TGTGCCAGCAGCCCTTCTATGTGGGAGGGCTATGGCTACACCTTC
CDR3 protein: CASSPSMWEGYGYTF
J gene: TRBJ1-2
clone size: .
D gene: .
V gene: TRBV3-1

CDR3 DNA: TGCGCCAGCAGCCAAGAACCAGATCCCCAATACAATGAGCAGTTCTTC
CDR3 protein: CASSQEPDPQYNEQFF
J gene: TRBJ2-1
clone size: many
D gene: .
V gene: TRBV4-1

CDR3 DNA: TGTGCCAGCAGTGAATGGAGGGCCTCAGGAGAGACCCAGTACTTC
CDR3 protein: CASSEWRASGETQYF
J gene: TRBJ2-5
clone size: .
D gene: .
V gene: TRBV25-1

CDR3 DNA: TGTGCCACCAGCAGCGGGACGTTCGGCACAGATACGCAGTATTTT
CDR3 protein: CATSSGTFGTDTQYF
J gene: TRBJ2-3
clone size: .
D gene: .
V gene: TRBV15

CDR3 DNA: TGTGCCAGCAGTCGACAGGGGCAGGTCACTGAAGCTTTCTTT
CDR3 protein: CASSRQGQVTEAFF
J gene: TRBJ1-1
clone size: few
D gene: TRBD1
V gene: TRBV7-2

CDR3 DNA: TGCGCCAGCAGCCAAGAATCGGGAGAAGCTCCATTATATGGCTACACCTTC
CDR3 protein: CASSQESGEAPLYGYTF
J gene: TRBJ1-2
clone size: few
D gene: .
V gene: TRBV4-3

CDR3 DNA: TGTGCCAGCCGGGGGGCTGGAAACACCATATATTTT
CDR3 protein: CASRGAGNTIYF
J gene: TRBJ1-3
clone size: many
D gene: .
V gene: TRBV7-2

CDR3 DNA: TGTGCCAGCAGTGATAGCGGGAGTAACACCGGGGAGCTGTTTTTT
CDR3 protein: CASSDSGSNTGELFF
J gene: TRBJ2-2
clone size: few
D gene: TRBD2
V gene: TRBV2

CDR3 DNA: TGTGCCACCAGCAGAGAGAAGGGTAGGGGGAACACTGAAGCTTTCTTT
CDR3 protein: CATSREKGRGNTEAFF
J gene: TRBJ1-1
clone size: .
D gene: .
V gene: TRBV15

CDR3 DNA: TGTGCCAGCAGTTTGAGACAGGACGAAACTGAAGCTTTCTTT
CDR3 protein: CASSLRQDETEAFF
J gene: TRBJ1-1
clone size: .
D gene: .
V gene: TRBV12-3/TRBV12-4

CDR3 DNA: TGTGCCAGCAGTGATGGTGGGACAGATACGCAGTATTTT
CDR3 protein: CASSDGGTDTQYF
J gene: TRBJ2-3
clone size: few
D gene: .
V gene: TRBV25-1

CDR3 DNA: TGTGCCAGCAGCTTAGCTACGGGGGCGCGAGACTATGGCTACACCTTC
CDR3 protein: CASSLATGARDYGYTF
J gene: TRBJ1-2
clone size: .
D gene: .
V gene: TRBV7-2

CDR3 DNA: TGTGCCAGCAGCTTAGCAGGGACGGAGAACTATGGCTACACCTTC
CDR3 protein: CASSLAGTENYGYTF
J gene: TRBJ1-2
clone size: many
D gene: .
V gene: TRBV7-9

CDR3 DNA: TGTGCCAGCAGCCAGTTCAAGGGGGCGAACACTGAAGCTTTCTTT
CDR3 protein: CASSQFKGANTEAFF
J gene: TRBJ1-1
clone size: .
D gene: TRBD1
V gene: TRBV7-6

CDR3 DNA: TGTGCCAGCAGCGTAAATGCGGGGGGCCGGGCAGATACGCAGTATTTT
CDR3 protein: CASSVNAGGRADTQYF
J gene: TRBJ2-3
clone size: .
D gene: TRBD2
V gene: TRBV7-6

CDR3 DNA: TGTGCCAGCAAGCCGCTGGATAATTCACCCCTCCACTTT
CDR3 protein: CASKPLDNSPLHF
J gene: TRBJ1-6
clone size: .
D gene: .
V gene: TRBV6-2/TRBV6-3

CDR3 DNA: TGTGCCAGCAGCTTAGGCACCTATGGCTACACCTTC
CDR3 protein: CASSLGTYGYTF
J gene: TRBJ1-2
clone size: many
D gene: .
V gene: TRBV7-9

CDR3 DNA: TGTGCCAGCAGTCCCGACAGGGTTGGGGCTTTCTTT
CDR3 protein: CASSPDRVGAFF
J gene: TRBJ1-1
clone size: .
D gene: TRBD1
V gene: TRBV12-3/TRBV12-4

CDR3 DNA: TGTGCCAGCAGCTTAGTTCGAACAGATACGCAGTATTTT
CDR3 protein: CASSLVRTDTQYF
J gene: TRBJ2-3
clone size: many
D gene: .
V gene: TRBV7-2

CDR3 DNA: TGTGCCAGCAGCTTTCTGGCGCGAAATGAGCAGTTCTTC
CDR3 protein: CASSFLARNEQFF
J gene: TRBJ2-1
clone size: many
D gene: .
V gene: TRBV7-6

CDR3 DNA: TGTGCCAGCAGCTTCCTAGGGACAGGGAACACCGGGGAGCTGTTTTTT
CDR3 protein: CASSFLGTGNTGELFF
J gene: TRBJ2-2
clone size: few
D gene: TRBD1
V gene: TRBV7-8

CDR3 DNA: TGTGCCAGCAGCTTATATCGGGGGAGTACAGGGAATGAGCAGTTCTTC
CDR3 protein: CASSLYRGSTGNEQFF
J gene: TRBJ2-1
clone size: many
D gene: .
V gene: TRBV7-6

CDR3 DNA: TGTGCCAGCAGCCGAACCAGGGAGGGGAACGGGGAGCTGTTTTTT
CDR3 protein: CASSRTREGNGELFF
J gene: TRBJ2-2
clone size: .
D gene: TRBD2
V gene: TRBV4-2

CDR3 DNA: TGTGCCAGCAGTAAGCGGGGGGGCCGGAATGAGCAGTTCTTC
CDR3 protein: CASSKRGGRNEQFF
J gene: TRBJ2-1
clone size: .
D gene: TRBD2
V gene: TRBV6-2/TRBV6-3

CDR3 DNA: TGTGCCAGTAGAGACCCCGGGGAGCTGTTTTTT
CDR3 protein: CASRDPGELFF
J gene: TRBJ2-2
clone size: .
D gene: .
V gene: TRBV19

CDR3 DNA: TGTGCCAGCAGCCCCCGAGGGGGAGATACGCAGTATTTT
CDR3 protein: CASSPRGGDTQYF
J gene: TRBJ2-3
clone size: many
D gene: .
V gene: TRBV11-2

CDR3 DNA: TGTGCCAGTAGTATCGCAGGGGGTGAGACCCAGTACTTC
CDR3 protein: CASSIAGGETQYF
J gene: TRBJ2-5
clone size: many
D gene: TRBD1
V gene: TRBV19

CDR3 DNA: TGTGCCAGCAGCTTCGCCGGGACAGGTTCCCTCTACGAGCAGTACTTC
CDR3 protein: CASSFAGTGSLYEQYF
J gene: TRBJ2-7
clone size: .
D gene: TRBD1
V gene: TRBV7-6

CDR3 DNA: TGTGCCAGCAGCTTATCACAGGCTGGGGCCAACGTCCTGACTTTC
CDR3 protein: CASSLSQAGANVLTF
J gene: TRBJ2-6
clone size: .
D gene: .
V gene: TRBV7-9

CDR3 DNA: TGTGCCAGCAGCCTCGGGACATACCCCTACAATGAGCAGTTCTTC
CDR3 protein: CASSLGTYPYNEQFF
J gene: TRBJ2-1
clone size: many
D gene: .
V gene: TRBV11-2

CDR3 DNA: TGCGCCAGCAGCCTCCTCAGGGGAAGAGAGCAGTTCTTC
CDR3 protein: CASSLLRGREQFF
J gene: TRBJ2-1
clone size: .
D gene: .
V gene: TRBV5-1

CDR3 DNA: TGTGCCAGCAGTGGCGGCGACGGGGGAGGGGAGACCCAGTACTTC
CDR3 protein: CASSGGDGGGETQYF
J gene: TRBJ2-5
clone size: .
D gene: TRBD2
V gene: TRBV12-3/TRBV12-4

CDR3 DNA: TGTGCCAGCAGCCCAGGACTAGCGGGGCTAAATGAGCAGTTCTTC
CDR3 protein: CASSPGLAGLNEQFF
J gene: TRBJ2-1
clone size: many
D gene: TRBD2
V gene: TRBV7-3

CDR3 DNA: TGTGCCAGCAGCCCTCGGGGCAGGGGAGGCTACAATGAGCAGTTCTTC
CDR3 protein: CASSPRGRGGYNEQFF
J gene: TRBJ2-1
clone size: few
D gene: .
V gene: TRBV3-1